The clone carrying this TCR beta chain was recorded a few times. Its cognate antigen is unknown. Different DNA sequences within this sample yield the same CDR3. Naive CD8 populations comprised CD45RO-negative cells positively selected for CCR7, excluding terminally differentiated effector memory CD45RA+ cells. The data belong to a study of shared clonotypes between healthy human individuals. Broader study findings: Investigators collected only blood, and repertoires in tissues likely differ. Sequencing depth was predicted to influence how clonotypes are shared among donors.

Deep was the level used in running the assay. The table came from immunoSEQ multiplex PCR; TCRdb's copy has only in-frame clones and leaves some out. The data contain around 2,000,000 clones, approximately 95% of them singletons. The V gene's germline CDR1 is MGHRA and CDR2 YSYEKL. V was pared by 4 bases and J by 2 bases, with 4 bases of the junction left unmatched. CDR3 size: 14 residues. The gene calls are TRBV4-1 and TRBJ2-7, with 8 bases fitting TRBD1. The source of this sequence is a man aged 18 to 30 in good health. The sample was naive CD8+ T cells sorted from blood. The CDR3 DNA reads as TGCGCCAGCAGCCCCGGACAGGGCGCCTACGAGCAGTACTTC. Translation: CASSPGQGAYEQYF.